The 7 T cell receptor beta chains listed next were all sequenced from one sample in a study of T cell responses to AZD1222 COVID-19 vaccine. The protocol was immunoSEQ multiplex PCR, while the TCRdb copy is restricted to in-frame clones and leaves out a portion. The sample has 150,000 to 200,000 clones, around nine tenths seen once. The sequenced sample was peripheral blood, obtained on day 0 of AZD1222 vaccination. These receptors came from an adult in good health.

The rearrangement uses TRBV6-2 or TRBV6-3 and TRBJ2-5; 10 bases agree with TRBD2. The CDR3 contains 17 residues. V was pared by 2 bases and J by 5 bases, with 11 bases of the junction left unmatched. CDR1 is MNHEY and CDR2 is SVGEGT in the germline V gene. The CDR3 sequence is CASSYGGLAGERETQYF. The CDR3 DNA sequence: TGTGCCAGCAGTTACGGAGGGCTAGCGGGAGAGCGGGAGACCCAGTACTTC.

This sequence joins TRBV10-2 and TRBJ1-6, with 7 nucleotides matching TRBD1. V shed 5 bases and J 0 bases; nucleotides not matched to a gene: 7. The CDR3 runs to 17 residues. CDR1 is WSHSY, CDR2 SAAADI, per germline. For the CDR3, the DNA is TGCGCCAGCAGTTTCGGACAGGAGGACTCCTATAATTCACCCCTCCACTTT. The encoded protein is CASSFGQEDSYNSPLHF.

In this sample, this clone turned up a few times. The chain couples TRBV6-1 to TRBJ1-2, with D possibly matching TRBD1 (5 bases). There are 14 residues in the CDR3. CDR1 and CDR2 (germline): MNHNS, SASEGT. The V gene lost 0 bases and the J gene lost 6 bases, with 11 bases spanning the gap. CDR3 in DNA: TGTGCCAGCAGTGAAGCGCTCATGGGGGATGGCTACACCTTC. Protein product: CASSEALMGDGYTF.

The V and J genes are TRBV19 and TRBJ1-3; D is undetermined. The CDR3 length is 14 residues. Germline assignment: CDR1 LNHDA and CDR2 SQIVND (reference sequence). Trimming stripped 7 bases from V and 0 bases from J, with 10 bases between. CDR3 sequence (DNA): TGTGCCAGTAATTGGGCCAACTCTGGAAACACCATATATTTT. Encoded protein: CASNWANSGNTIYF.

This clone was seen only once. V is TRBV10-1 and J is TRBJ2-1, with 10 bases that match TRBD2. The germline V gene has CDR1 WNHNN and CDR2 SYGVQD (reference sequence). V was clipped by 2 bases and J by 12 bases; unmatched bases: 7. The CDR3 spans 14 residues. CDR3 in amino acids: CASSEHLAGVGQFF. CDR3 in DNA: TGCGCCAGCAGTGAGCACCTAGCGGGAGTCGGGCAGTTCTTC.

The chain joins TRBV9 to TRBJ2-7; TRBD1 or TRBD2 may be the D gene (5 bases each). Germline V gene sequence: CDR1 SGDLS, CDR2 YYNGEE. The CDR3 length is 16 residues. Trimming removed 0 bases at V and 1 base at J, with 14 bases between. CDR3 region: CASSVGGSPLSYEQYF. In DNA form, the CDR3 reads TGTGCCAGCAGCGTAGGGGGGTCCCCCCTTTCCTACGAGCAGTACTTC.

CDR3 nucleotide sequence: TGTGCCTGGACCAAAACCGGGGGCGGTTACACTGAAGCTTTCTTT. Translating gives CAWTKTGGGYTEAFF. This chain uses TRBV30 with TRBJ1-1; perhaps TRBD1 as D (6 bases). Germline CDR1 and CDR2: GTSNPN and SVGIG (reference sequence). The V gene lost 4 bases and the J gene lost 3 bases, with 18 bases spanning the gap. This CDR3 has 15 residues. The full variable domain, with the rest looked up from reference TRBV30 and TRBJ1-1, is SQTIHQWPATLVQPVGSPLSLECTVEGTSNPNLYWYRQAAGRGLQLLFYSVGIGQISSEVPQNLSASRPQDRQFILSSKKLLLSDSGFYLCAWTKTGGGYTEAFFGQGTRLTVV.